Below, 3 T cell receptor beta chains from the same sample are listed, as sequenced in a study of read filtering for tumor transcriptome and immune sequencing. The library was built from roughly 400 ng RNA with molecular barcoded adaptors for alpha/delta and beta/gamma chains. TCRdb independently ran MiXCR on the reads; one entry per CDR3 protein. The sample has roughly 69,000 distinct CDR3 sequences, about 15% seen once. Source material: a population of CD138-negative cells sorted from bone marrow. These receptors were obtained from a donor at least 40 years old with multiple myeloma.

This clonotype was counted many times. The chain combines TRBV12-3 or TRBV12-4 with TRBJ1-4, with 7 bases aligning to TRBD1. J gave up 2 bases and V 6 bases, and 9 bases lay outside the gene matches. This CDR3 is 16 amino acids long. DNA for the CDR3: TGTGCCAGCAGGAAAGGGGGCGCGCAGACTAATGAAAAACTGTTTTTT. It specifies CASRKGGAQTNEKLFF.

The chain employs TRBV29-1 and TRBJ2-3, with TRBD1 matching 7 bases. The tail of the sequence fits TRBJ1-5 better, so the J call may be wrong. This CDR3 comprises 13 residues. Germline CDR1 SQVTM, CDR2 ANQGSEA. The CDR3 DNA reads as TGCAGCGTACGGACAGGTAGCACAGATACGCAGCATTTT. It specifies CSVRTGSTDTQHF.

The chain couples TRBV12-3 or TRBV12-4 to TRBJ2-3, with 8 bases matching TRBD1. The CDR3 length is 16 residues. The V gene end was trimmed by 5 bases and the J gene end by 4 bases; junction bases not matched to a gene: 11. CDR3 nucleotides: TGTGCCAGCAGTCCCCCGGAAGGACAGGGCCCAGATACGCAGTATTTT. Translating gives CASSPPEGQGPDTQYF.